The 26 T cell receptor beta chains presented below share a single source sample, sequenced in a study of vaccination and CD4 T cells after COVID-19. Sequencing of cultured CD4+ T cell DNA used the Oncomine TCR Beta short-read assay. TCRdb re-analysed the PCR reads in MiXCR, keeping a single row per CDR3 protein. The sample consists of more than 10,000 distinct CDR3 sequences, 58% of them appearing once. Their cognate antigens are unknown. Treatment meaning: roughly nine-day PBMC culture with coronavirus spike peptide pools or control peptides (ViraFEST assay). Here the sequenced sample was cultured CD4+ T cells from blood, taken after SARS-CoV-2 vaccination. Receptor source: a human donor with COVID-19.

This chain's CDR3 is CASSSKLAPLETQYF. DNA for the CDR3: TGTGCCAGCAGCTCGAAACTAGCGCCTTTAGAGACCCAGTACTTC. The chain combines TRBV5-4 with TRBJ2-5; TRBD2 matches at 7 bases. Germline V CDR1 and CDR2: SGHNT, YYREEE (reference sequence). The CDR3 runs to 15 residues. The J segment lost 4 bases and the V segment lost 3 bases, leaving 9 bases of the junction unmatched.

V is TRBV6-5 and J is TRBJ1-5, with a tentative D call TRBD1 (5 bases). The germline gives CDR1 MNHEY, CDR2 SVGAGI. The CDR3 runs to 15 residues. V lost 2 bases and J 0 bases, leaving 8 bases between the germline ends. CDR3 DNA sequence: TGTGCCAGCAGTTACGACCAGGGTAGCAATCAGCCCCAGCATTTT. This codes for CASSYDQGSNQPQHF.

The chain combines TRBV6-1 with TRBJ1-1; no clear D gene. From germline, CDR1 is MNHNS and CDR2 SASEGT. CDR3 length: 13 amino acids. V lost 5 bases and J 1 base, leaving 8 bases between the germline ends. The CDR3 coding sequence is TGTGCCAGCAGTCTCACAGCGAACACTGAAGCTTTCTTT. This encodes CASSLTANTEAFF.

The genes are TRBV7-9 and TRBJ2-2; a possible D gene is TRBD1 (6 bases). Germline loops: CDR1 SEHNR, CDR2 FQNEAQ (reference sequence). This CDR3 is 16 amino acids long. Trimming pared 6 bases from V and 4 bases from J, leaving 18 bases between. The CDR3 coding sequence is TGTGCCAGCAGTAGGTGGCAGGGGTATGGCACCGGGGAGCTGTTTTTT. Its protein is CASSRWQGYGTGELFF. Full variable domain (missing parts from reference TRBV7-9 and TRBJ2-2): DTGVSQNPRHKITKRGQNVTFRCDPISEHNRLYWYRQTLGQGPEFLTYFQNEAQLEKSRLLSDRFSAERPKGSFSTLEIQRTEQGDSAMYLCASSRWQGYGTGELFFGEGSRLTVL.

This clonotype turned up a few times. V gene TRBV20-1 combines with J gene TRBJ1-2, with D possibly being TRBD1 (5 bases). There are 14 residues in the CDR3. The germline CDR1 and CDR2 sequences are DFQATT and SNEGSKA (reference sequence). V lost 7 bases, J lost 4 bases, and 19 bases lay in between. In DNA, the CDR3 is TGCAGTGTAACGCCGGGACTTGGGAGCTATGGCTACACCTTC. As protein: CSVTPGLGSYGYTF.

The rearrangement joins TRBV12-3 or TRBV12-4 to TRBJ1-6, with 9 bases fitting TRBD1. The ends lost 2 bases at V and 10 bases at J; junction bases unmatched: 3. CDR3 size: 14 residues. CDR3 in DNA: TGTGCCAGCAGTTTATGGACAGGGGACTCACCCCTCCACTTT. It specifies CASSLWTGDSPLHF.

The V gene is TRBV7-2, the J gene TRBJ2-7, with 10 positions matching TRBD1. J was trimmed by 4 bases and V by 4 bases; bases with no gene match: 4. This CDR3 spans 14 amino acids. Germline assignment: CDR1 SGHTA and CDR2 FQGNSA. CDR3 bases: TGTGCCAGCAGCTACCGGGACAGGGGTTACGAGCAGTACTTC. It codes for CASSYRDRGYEQYF.

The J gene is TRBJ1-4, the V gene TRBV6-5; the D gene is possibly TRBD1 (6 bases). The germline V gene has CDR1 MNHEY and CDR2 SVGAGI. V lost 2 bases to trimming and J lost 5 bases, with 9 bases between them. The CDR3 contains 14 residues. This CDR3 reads CASSYRGGNEKLFF. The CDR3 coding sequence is TGTGCCAGCAGTTACAGGGGGGGAAATGAAAAACTGTTTTTT.

The CDR3: CASSPSRTVSGGYTF. The CDR3 DNA sequence: TGTGCCAGCAGCCCATCCCGGACGGTGAGCGGTGGCTACACCTTC. The chain uses TRBV2 and TRBJ1-2; D unresolved. V was trimmed by 6 bases and J by 7 bases, leaving 21 bases between them. Germline lookup yields CDR1 SNHLY and CDR2 FYNNEI. This CDR3 has 15 amino acids.

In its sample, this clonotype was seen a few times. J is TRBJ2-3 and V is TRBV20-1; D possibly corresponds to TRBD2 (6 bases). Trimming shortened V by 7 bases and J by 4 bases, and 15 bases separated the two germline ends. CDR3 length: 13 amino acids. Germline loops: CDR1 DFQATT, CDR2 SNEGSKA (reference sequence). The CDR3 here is CSVGTSGADTQYF. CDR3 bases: TGCAGTGTAGGAACTTCGGGGGCAGATACGCAGTATTTT.

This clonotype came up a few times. The CDR3 sequence: CASSYRDRGHGYTF. In nucleotides, the CDR3 is TGTGCCAGCAGCTACCGGGACAGGGGGCATGGCTACACCTTC. The chain joins TRBV27 to TRBJ1-2; 12 bases are a match to TRBD1. The CDR3 contains 14 residues. Trimming at V came to 6 bases and at J to 6 bases, leaving 5 bases not matched to a gene. Germline V CDR1 and CDR2: MNHEY, SMNVEV (reference sequence).

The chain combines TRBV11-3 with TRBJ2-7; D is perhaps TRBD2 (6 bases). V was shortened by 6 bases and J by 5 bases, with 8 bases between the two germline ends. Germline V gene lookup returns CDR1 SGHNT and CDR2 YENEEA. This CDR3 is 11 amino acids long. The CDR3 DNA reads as TGTGCCAGCAGTCGGGAGCACGAGCAGTACTTC. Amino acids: CASSREHEQYF.

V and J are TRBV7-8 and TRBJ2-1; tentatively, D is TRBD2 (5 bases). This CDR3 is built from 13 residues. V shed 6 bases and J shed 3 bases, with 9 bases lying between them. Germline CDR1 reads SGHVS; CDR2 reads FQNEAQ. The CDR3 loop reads CASRLGSYNEQFF. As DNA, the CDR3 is TGTGCCAGCAGACTAGGTAGCTACAATGAGCAGTTCTTC.

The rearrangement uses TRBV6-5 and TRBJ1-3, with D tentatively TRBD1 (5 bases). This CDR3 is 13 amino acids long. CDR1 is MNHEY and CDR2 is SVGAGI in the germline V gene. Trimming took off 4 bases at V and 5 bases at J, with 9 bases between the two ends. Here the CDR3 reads CASSWDPRNTIYF. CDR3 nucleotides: TGTGCCAGCAGTTGGGACCCCCGAAACACCATATATTTT.

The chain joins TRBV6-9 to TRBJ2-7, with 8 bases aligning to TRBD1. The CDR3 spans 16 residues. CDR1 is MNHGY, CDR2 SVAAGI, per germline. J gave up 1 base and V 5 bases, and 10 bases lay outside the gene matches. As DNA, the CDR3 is TGTGCCAGCAGTCCCACGGGACAGGAGGAATCCTACGAGCAGTACTTC. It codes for CASSPTGQEESYEQYF.

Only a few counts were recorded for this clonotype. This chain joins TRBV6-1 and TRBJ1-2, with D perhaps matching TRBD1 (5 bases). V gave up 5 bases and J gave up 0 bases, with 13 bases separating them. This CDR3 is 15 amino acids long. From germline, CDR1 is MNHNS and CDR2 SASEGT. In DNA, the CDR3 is TGTGCCAGCAGTAAACTAGACAGTGCTAACTATGGCTACACCTTC. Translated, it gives CASSKLDSANYGYTF.

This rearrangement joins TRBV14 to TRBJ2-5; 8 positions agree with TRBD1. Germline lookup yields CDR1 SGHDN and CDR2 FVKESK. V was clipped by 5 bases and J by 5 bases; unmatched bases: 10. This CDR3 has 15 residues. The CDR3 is CASSEGTGHKETQYF. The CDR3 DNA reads TGTGCCAGCAGCGAAGGGACAGGCCACAAGGAGACCCAGTACTTC.

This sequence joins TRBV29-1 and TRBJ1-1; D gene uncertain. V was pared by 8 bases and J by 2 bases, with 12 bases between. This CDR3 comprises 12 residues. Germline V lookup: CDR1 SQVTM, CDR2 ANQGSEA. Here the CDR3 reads CSTSSGNTEAFF. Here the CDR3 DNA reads TGCAGCACCTCTTCCGGTAACACTGAAGCTTTCTTT.

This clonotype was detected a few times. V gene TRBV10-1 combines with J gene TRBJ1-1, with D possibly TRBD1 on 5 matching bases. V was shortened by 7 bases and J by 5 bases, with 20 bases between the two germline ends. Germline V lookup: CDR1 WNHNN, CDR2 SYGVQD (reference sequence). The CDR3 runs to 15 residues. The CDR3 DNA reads TGCGCCAGCAAAGGGGATATGAAGGGAACGACTGAAGCTTTCTTT. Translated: CASKGDMKGTTEAFF.

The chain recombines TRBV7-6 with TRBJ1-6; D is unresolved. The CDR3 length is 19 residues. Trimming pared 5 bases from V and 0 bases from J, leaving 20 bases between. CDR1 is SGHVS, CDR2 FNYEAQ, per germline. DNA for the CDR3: TGTGCCAGCAGCCAACACGGCAGGTCGGGAAGCTCCTATAATTCACCCCTCCACTTT. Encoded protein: CASSQHGRSGSSYNSPLHF.

The CDR3 loop is CSARDYGGLYEQYF. DNA of the CDR3: TGCAGTGCTAGAGACTACGGGGGGTTGTACGAGCAGTACTTC. The chain carries TRBV20-1 and TRBJ2-7, with 7 nucleotides matching TRBD2. This CDR3 contains 14 residues. The germline CDR1 and CDR2 sequences are DFQATT and SNEGSKA (reference sequence). Trimming at V came to 0 bases and at J to 4 bases, leaving 6 bases not matched to a gene.

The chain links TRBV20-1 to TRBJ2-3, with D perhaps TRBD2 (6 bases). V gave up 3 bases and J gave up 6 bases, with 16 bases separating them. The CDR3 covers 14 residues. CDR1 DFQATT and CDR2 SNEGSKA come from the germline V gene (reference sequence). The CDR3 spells CSASQPGLADTQYF. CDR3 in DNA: TGCAGTGCTAGTCAACCGGGACTGGCTGATACGCAGTATTTT.

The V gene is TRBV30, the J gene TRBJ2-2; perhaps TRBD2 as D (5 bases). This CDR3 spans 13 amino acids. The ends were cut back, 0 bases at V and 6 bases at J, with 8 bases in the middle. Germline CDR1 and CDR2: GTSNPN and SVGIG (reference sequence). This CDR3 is CAWSVRGPGELFF. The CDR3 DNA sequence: TGTGCCTGGAGTGTACGGGGTCCCGGGGAGCTGTTTTTT.

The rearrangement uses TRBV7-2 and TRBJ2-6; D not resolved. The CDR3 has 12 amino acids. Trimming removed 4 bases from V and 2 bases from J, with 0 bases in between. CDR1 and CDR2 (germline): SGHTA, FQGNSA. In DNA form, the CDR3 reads TGTGCCAGCAGCTCTGGGGCCAACGTCCTGACTTTC. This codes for CASSSGANVLTF.

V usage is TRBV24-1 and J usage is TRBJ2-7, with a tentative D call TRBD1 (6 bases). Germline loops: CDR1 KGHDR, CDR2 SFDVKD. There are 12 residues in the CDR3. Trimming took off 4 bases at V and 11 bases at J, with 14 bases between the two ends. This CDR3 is CATSEGPGHEYF. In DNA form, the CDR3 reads TGTGCCACCAGTGAGGGACCGGGACACGAGTACTTC.

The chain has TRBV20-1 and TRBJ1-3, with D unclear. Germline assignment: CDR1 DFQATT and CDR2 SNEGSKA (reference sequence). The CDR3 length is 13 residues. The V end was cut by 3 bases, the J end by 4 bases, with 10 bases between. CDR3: CSASPAAGNTIYF. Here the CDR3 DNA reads TGCAGTGCTAGTCCAGCCGCGGGAAACACCATATATTTT.